A single sample gave rise to the 24 T cell receptor beta chains below, sequenced in a study of T-cell reconstitution after alpha-beta-depleted transplantation in children. The TCRbeta library was prepared with unique molecular identifiers. TCRdb analysed the PCR reads with MiXCR anew, one entry per CDR3 protein. The table includes 450,000 to 600,000 distinct CDR3 sequences, 13% detected once. The sample here was PBMCs, mostly from graft donor cells, taken 360 days after TCRalphabeta/CD19-depleted stem cell transplant. All receptors derive from a male patient under 18 who had a stem cell transplant for acute myeloid leukemia, so the T cells may come from the graft donor.

The genes are TRBV5-1 and TRBJ2-5; D is ambiguous. Germline V gene sequence: CDR1 SGHRS, CDR2 YFSETQ. V shed 3 bases and J shed 5 bases, with 11 bases lying between them. The CDR3 sequence is 13 residues long. In DNA form, the CDR3 reads TGCGCCAGCAGCTACGGTTATATGGAGACCCAGTACTTC. Translated, it gives CASSYGYMETQYF.

The chain links TRBV20-1 to TRBJ2-4; D might be TRBD1 (6 bases). The CDR3 contains 13 residues. V was trimmed by 8 bases and J by 8 bases, leaving 19 bases between them. CDR1 and CDR2 from the germline V gene are DFQATT and SNEGSKA (reference sequence). The CDR3 loop reads CSSLWTEKYIQYF. The CDR3 coding sequence is TGCAGTTCTTTATGGACAGAAAAATACATTCAGTACTTC.

A few counts support this clonotype. This sequence joins TRBV27 and TRBJ2-7; a weak D match, TRBD2 (6 bases). Germline V CDR1 and CDR2: MNHEY, SMNVEV (reference sequence). The CDR3 sequence is 13 residues long. Trimming took off 5 bases at V and 0 bases at J, with 8 bases between the two ends. For the CDR3, the DNA is TGTGCCAGCAGTGCCGGGAGCTCCTACGAGCAGTACTTC. As protein: CASSAGSSYEQYF.

This clonotype came up a few times. The rearrangement joins TRBV15 to TRBJ2-5; no clear D gene. The ends were cut back, 5 bases at V and 0 bases at J, with 4 bases in the middle. The CDR3 sequence is 12 residues long. Germline V gives CDR1 LNHNV, CDR2 YYDKDF (reference sequence). This CDR3 is CATSYYQETQYF. The CDR3 DNA is TGTGCCACCAGCTATTACCAAGAGACCCAGTACTTC.

This clonotype showed up many times. The gene calls are TRBV28 and TRBJ2-2; D gene uncertain. The ends were cut back, 5 bases at V and 9 bases at J, with 13 bases in the middle. The germline CDR1 and CDR2 sequences are MDHEN and SYDVKM. There are 13 residues in the CDR3. CDR3 sequence: CASSPTTRRELFF. In DNA, the CDR3 is TGTGCCAGCAGTCCCACCACCAGGAGGGAGCTGTTTTTT.

This clonotype appeared a few times. This chain links TRBV4-3 with TRBJ2-5, with D possibly being TRBD1 (7 bases). The V end lost 0 bases, the J end lost 2 bases, and 19 bases lay between the germline ends. The germline CDR1 and CDR2 sequences are LGHNA and YSLEER. CDR3 length equals 18 residues. CDR3 nucleotide sequence: TGCGCCAGCAGCCAAGATCTCTCGCGGGACAGAAATCAAGAGACCCAGTACTTC. This sequence encodes CASSQDLSRDRNQETQYF.

The CDR3 nucleotides read TGTGCCAGCAGCTTCTTGACTAGCGGGATCCACGAGCAGTACTTC. It is translated as CASSFLTSGIHEQYF. This chain connects TRBV7-2 to TRBJ2-7; 11 nucleotides match TRBD2. Unmatched junction bases numbered 6, after V lost 3 bases and J lost 5 bases. The CDR3 extends over 15 amino acids. Looked up from germline, CDR1 is SGHTA and CDR2 is FQGNSA. The whole variable domain, remainder taken from reference TRBV7-2 and TRBJ2-7, is GAGVSQSPSNKVTEKGKDVELRCDPISGHTALYWYRQSLGQGLEFLIYFQGNSAPDKSGLPSDRFSAERTGGSVSTLTIQRTQQEDSAVYLCASSFLTSGIHEQYFGPGTRLTVT.

The rearrangement uses TRBV16 and TRBJ1-5, with D possibly matching TRBD1 (5 bases). Looked up from germline, CDR1 is KGHSY and CDR2 is FQNENV. V was clipped by 2 bases and J by 5 bases, with 16 bases between them. The CDR3 is made up of 16 amino acids. CDR3 protein: CASSQPAGLGDQPQHF. CDR3 DNA: TGTGCCAGCAGCCAACCGGCAGGGTTGGGGGATCAGCCCCAGCATTTT.

The chain recombines TRBV20-1 with TRBJ2-4; D gene unclear. The V end was cut by 3 bases, the J end by 1 base, with 7 bases between. The germline V gene encodes CDR1 DFQATT and CDR2 SNEGSKA (reference sequence). CDR3 length: 13 residues. The CDR3, as DNA: TGCAGTGCTAGTAGCAGGGCCAAAAACATTCAGTACTTC. As protein: CSASSRAKNIQYF.

This rearrangement joins TRBV27 to TRBJ2-3; 7 nucleotides align to TRBD2. V was pared by 3 bases and J by 2 bases, with 5 bases of the junction left unmatched. The CDR3 is 15 amino acids. Germline assignment: CDR1 MNHEY and CDR2 SMNVEV (reference sequence). DNA of the CDR3: TGTGCCAGCAGTTTTGGGGGGAGGGACACAGATACGCAGTATTTT. It is translated as CASSFGGRDTDTQYF.

The chain links TRBV15 to TRBJ2-7; 9 bases line up with TRBD1. The ends lost 3 bases at V and 2 bases at J; junction bases unmatched: 5. The CDR3 is 15 amino acids. Germline CDR1 and CDR2: LNHNV and YYDKDF (reference sequence). The CDR3: CATSRAGQGPYEQYF. In DNA, the CDR3 is TGTGCCACCAGCAGGGCAGGACAGGGGCCCTACGAGCAGTACTTC.

There are a few counts of this clonotype. The V call is TRBV9, the J call TRBJ2-5; no reliable D call. Trimming cost V 0 bases and J 0 bases, with 15 bases left between them. The germline gives CDR1 SGDLS, CDR2 YYNGEE. The CDR3 is made up of 17 amino acids. This chain's CDR3 is CASSVGPGPTYQETQYF. The CDR3 DNA reads TGTGCCAGCAGCGTAGGGCCGGGCCCAACGTACCAAGAGACCCAGTACTTC. The variable domain in full, with the rest retrieved from reference TRBV9 and TRBJ2-5, is DSGVTQTPKHLITATGQRVTLRCSPRSGDLSVYWYQQSLDQGLQFLIQYYNGEERAKGNILERFSAQQFPDLHSELNLSSLELGDSALYFCASSVGPGPTYQETQYFGPGTRLLVL.

Many counts were recorded for this clonotype. The CDR3 DNA is TGTGCCAGCAGGTTGACAGGGGTCGATCGCTATGGCTACACCTTC. Its translation: CASRLTGVDRYGYTF. The chain uses TRBV5-4 and TRBJ1-2; 8 nucleotides agree with TRBD1. Per the germline V gene, CDR1 is SGHNT and CDR2 is YYREEE (reference sequence). This CDR3 is 15 amino acids long. With V trimmed by 5 bases and J by 4 bases, 10 bases remained unmatched.

The V and J genes are TRBV5-1 and TRBJ2-1, with 14 positions matching TRBD2. The germline V gene encodes CDR1 SGHRS and CDR2 YFSETQ. The CDR3 covers 16 residues. J gave up 7 bases and V 4 bases, and 7 bases lay outside the gene matches. The CDR3 is CASSILTSGRGNEQFF. The CDR3 region has the DNA TGCGCCAGCAGCATCCTGACTAGCGGGAGGGGGAATGAGCAGTTCTTC.

This clonotype was detected a few times. The rearrangement joins TRBV12-3 or TRBV12-4 to TRBJ2-1; possible D gene TRBD1, 6 bases. The CDR3 extends over 15 amino acids. The ends were cut back, 1 base at V and 6 bases at J, with 13 bases in the middle. CDR3 DNA: TGTGCCAGCAGTTTAGGAGGGGGTCCAGCCAATGAGCAGTTCTTC. This codes for CASSLGGGPANEQFF.

This sequence joins TRBV4-3 and TRBJ2-1; 11 bases align to TRBD2. CDR3 length equals 15 residues. Germline V gene sequence: CDR1 LGHNA, CDR2 YSLEER. The trim removed 5 bases at V and 7 bases at J, leaving 7 bases unmatched. The chain's CDR3 is CASSSTSGSPNEQFF. The CDR3 DNA reads TGCGCCAGCAGCTCCACTAGCGGGAGCCCGAATGAGCAGTTCTTC.

The sample holds a few counts of this clonotype. V and J are TRBV29-1 and TRBJ2-4; D remains ambiguous. This CDR3 has 15 residues. V was pared by 4 bases and J by 0 bases, with 13 bases between. Germline V gene data show CDR1 as SQVTM and CDR2 as ANQGSEA. The CDR3 DNA sequence: TGCAGCGTTGTTAACAGCGCACTAGCCAAAAACATTCAGTACTTC. Translated, it gives CSVVNSALAKNIQYF.

In its sample, this clonotype was seen many times. The rearrangement uses TRBV4-3 and TRBJ2-1; no reliable D call. V was cut by 1 base and J by 3 bases, with 10 bases left in between. The CDR3 totals 15 residues. Germline assignment: CDR1 LGHNA and CDR2 YSLEER. The CDR3 protein is CASSQARWDYNEQFF. The CDR3 DNA is TGCGCCAGCAGCCAAGCGAGGTGGGACTACAATGAGCAGTTCTTC.

The V gene is TRBV28, the J gene TRBJ1-2; D might be TRBD1 (5 bases). V was clipped by 5 bases and J by 4 bases, with 20 bases between them. The CDR3 consists of 16 residues. Germline CDR1 and CDR2: MDHEN and SYDVKM. CDR3: CASSPLTGGRSYGYTF. The CDR3 region has the DNA TGTGCCAGCAGTCCCCTGACGGGGGGAAGGAGCTATGGCTACACCTTC.

This chain links TRBV7-2 with TRBJ2-3; a possible D gene is TRBD1 (6 bases). Per germline, CDR1 SGHTA and CDR2 FQGNSA. CDR3 length equals 14 residues. Trimming pared 4 bases from V and 3 bases from J, leaving 11 bases between. The DNA of the CDR3 is TGTGCCAGCAGCTATTTAACAGGGACAGATACGCAGTATTTT. Amino acid sequence: CASSYLTGTDTQYF.

This clonotype appeared many times. The chain joins TRBV18 to TRBJ2-1, with 7 positions matching TRBD2. Losses at the gene ends were 8 bases for V and 4 bases for J; bases not matched to a gene: 11. The germline CDR1 and CDR2 sequences are KGHSH and LQKENI. The CDR3 is 15 residues long. The CDR3 here is CASSPGGSSYNEQFF. The CDR3, as DNA: TGTGCCAGCAGCCCCGGCGGGAGTTCTTACAATGAGCAGTTCTTC.

This clonotype has only a few counts. The chain is built from TRBV11-2 and TRBJ2-4; 7 nucleotides align to TRBD1. This CDR3 has 13 amino acids. Per the germline V gene, CDR1 is SGHAT and CDR2 is FQNNGV. V was pared by 2 bases and J by 9 bases, with 4 bases of the junction left unmatched. CDR3 region: CASSLPGGSIQYF. The CDR3 bases are TGTGCCAGCAGCTTACCAGGGGGAAGCATTCAGTACTTC.

The rearrangement links TRBV29-1 to TRBJ1-2; 12 nucleotides line up with TRBD1. This CDR3 spans 15 amino acids. CDR1 SQVTM and CDR2 ANQGSEA come from the germline V gene. Unmatched junction bases numbered 5, after V lost 4 bases and J lost 2 bases. The CDR3 loop is CSVGGQGAANYGYTF. The CDR3 region has the DNA TGCAGCGTTGGGGGACAGGGGGCAGCAAACTATGGCTACACCTTC.

The J gene is TRBJ2-2, the V gene TRBV20-1, with a weak D call TRBD2 (6 bases). Germline V lookup: CDR1 DFQATT, CDR2 SNEGSKA (reference sequence). The V end was cut by 3 bases, the J end by 2 bases, with 10 bases between. The CDR3 has 14 residues. The CDR3 DNA follows: TGCAGTGCTAGTTGGGGGGTAAACACCGGGGAGCTGTTTTTT. Protein sequence: CSASWGVNTGELFF.